This TCR beta chain was captured by sequencing in a study of blood T cell repertoires in COVID-19. Overall study context: Collection of acute and convalescent COVID-19 samples took place in the United States, Italy and Spain. PBMCs, B-cell-depleted T cells, or T cells provided the cDNA or gDNA that made up the material.

The CDR3 totals 15 residues. V was cut by 0 bases and J by 0 bases, with 8 bases left in between. Germline V CDR1 and CDR2: MNHEY, SVGAGI. Authors' data handling: Estimation of nucleated cell counts was performed using reference gene primer amplification. The data were produced by immunoSEQ multiplex PCR, yet TCRdb's version contains in-frame clones alone and is incomplete. Clone size and the V and J calls come from that table; the DNA yielded D and trimming. The sample holds around 200,000 clones, 80% to 90% seen once. In the case of this clone: Other DNA sequences in this specimen translate into the identical CDR3.

The source of this sequence is a man between 60 and 75 years old with acute or convalescent COVID-19. The sequencing sample was made of peripheral blood. The chain carries TRBV6-5 and TRBJ1-1; D unclear. CDR3 amino acids: CASSYSGQLNTEAFF. CDR3 in DNA: TGTGCCAGCAGTTACTCCGGTCAACTGAACACTGAAGCTTTCTTT.